Listed below are T cell receptor beta chains from one sample, sequenced in a study of T cells in Graves' hyperthyroidism and ophthalmopathy. In TCRdb, the multiplex PCR reads were re-called with MiXCR into one record per CDR3 protein. The sample has about 570,000 distinct CDR3 sequences; about 43% are singletons. Sequencing was carried out using peripheral blood or thyroid tissue (not recorded which). These receptors all come from an adult woman with Graves' disease, either hyperthyroidism or ophthalmopathy (not recorded which). Both conserved end residues are part of each CDR3. D genes are given only for firm matches. Expanded clones are given a class, and other clones once, few, many or no size at all.

j_call d_call clone_size v_call cdr3_aa cdr3_nt
TRBJ1-2 TRBD1 many TRBV7-9 CASSSADRAGGYTF TGTGCCAGCAGCTCAGCCGACAGGGCGGGTGGCTACACCTTC
TRBJ2-3 . few TRBV12-3/TRBV12-4 CASGQYGTDTQYF TGTGCCAGTGGACAGTATGGAACAGATACGCAGTATTTT
TRBJ1-6 . . TRBV5-5 CASKDSPSSYNSPLHF TGTGCCAGCAAGGACAGCCCGAGCTCCTATAATTCACCCCTCCACTTT
TRBJ1-3 . many TRBV7-2 CASSLASARGRRNTIYF TGTGCCAGCAGCTTAGCCTCGGCGCGGGGGCGAAGAAACACCATATATTTT
TRBJ2-5 . . TRBV9 CASSAPRGGGQETQYF TGTGCCAGCAGCGCACCCCGAGGTGGGGGGCAAGAGACCCAGTACTTC
TRBJ1-1 . . TRBV6-5 CASSYRRGATEAFF TGTGCCAGCAGTTACCGAAGGGGAGCGACTGAAGCTTTCTTT
TRBJ2-7 . once TRBV5-1 CASSTDSSYYGQYF TGCGCTAGCAGCACGGACAGCTCCTACTACGGGCAGTACTTC
TRBJ1-2 . . TRBV10-3 CAIKAGYGYTF TGTGCCATCAAGGCAGGTTATGGCTACACCTTC
TRBJ2-5 TRBD2 many TRBV3-1 CASTRTRGETQYF TGTGCCAGCACCCGGACTAGAGGGGAGACCCAGTACTTC
TRBJ1-3 . many TRBV7-9 CASSLDSTGAPGNTIYF TGTGCCAGCAGCTTAGATTCTACCGGAGCACCTGGAAACACCATATATTTT
TRBJ2-2 . many TRBV7-8 CASSLGSNTGELFF TGTGCCAGCAGCTTGGGGTCGAACACCGGGGAGCTGTTTTTT
TRBJ1-4 . . TRBV30 CAWRVGEDAKLFF TGTGCCTGGAGGGTCGGTGAGGATGCAAAACTGTTTTTT
TRBJ2-2 . . TRBV15 CATSRATGELFF TGTGCCACCAGCAGAGCGACAGGGGAGCTGTTTTTT
TRBJ1-5 . . TRBV19 CASSVQGGNQPQHF TGTGCCAGTAGTGTACAGGGAGGGAATCAGCCCCAGCATTTT
TRBJ2-7 TRBD2 many TRBV28 CASSWGGKGYEQYF TGTGCCAGCAGTTGGGGGGGGAAGGGCTACGAGCAGTACTTC
TRBJ1-1 . many TRBV5-6 CASTRGRVNTEAFF TGTGCCAGCACCAGAGGACGGGTGAACACTGAAGCTTTCTTT
TRBJ1-2 . . TRBV20-1 CSARDGGAGYTF TGCAGTGCTAGAGATGGGGGGGCTGGCTACACCTTC
TRBJ1-5 TRBD1 . TRBV2 CASPGQGATSNQPQHF TGTGCCAGCCCCGGACAGGGGGCAACCTCCAATCAGCCCCAGCATTTT
TRBJ2-6 . many TRBV20-1 CSARDWSPSSGANVLTF TGCAGTGCTAGAGATTGGAGCCCCTCCTCTGGGGCCAACGTCCTGACTTTC
TRBJ1-1 TRBD1 once TRBV19 CASMIWGRGVTEAFF TGTGCCAGTATGATATGGGGCAGGGGGGTGACTGAAGCTTTCTTT